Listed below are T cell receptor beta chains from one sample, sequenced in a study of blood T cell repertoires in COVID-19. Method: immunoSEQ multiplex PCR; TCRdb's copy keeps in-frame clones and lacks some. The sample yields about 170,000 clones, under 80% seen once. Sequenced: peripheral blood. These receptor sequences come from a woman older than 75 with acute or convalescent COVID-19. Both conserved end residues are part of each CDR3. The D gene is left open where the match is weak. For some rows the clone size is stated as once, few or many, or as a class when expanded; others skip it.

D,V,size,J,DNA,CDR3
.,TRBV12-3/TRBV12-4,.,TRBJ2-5,TGTGCCAGCAGCCTTGAGGGTGGAGAGACCCAGTACTTC,CASSLEGGETQYF
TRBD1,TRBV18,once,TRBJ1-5,TGTGCCAGCTCACCTAGACAGGGGATAAGCAATCAGCCCCAGCATTTT,CASSPRQGISNQPQHF
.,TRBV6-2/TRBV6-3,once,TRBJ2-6,TGTGCCAGCAGTTACACGGGGGGCTGGGCCAACGTCCTGACTTTC,CASSYTGGWANVLTF
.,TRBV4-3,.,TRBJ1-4,TGCGCCAGCAGCCGTCAGACAGGTTTAAGAGAAAAACTGTTTTTT,CASSRQTGLREKLFF
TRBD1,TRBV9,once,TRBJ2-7,TGTGCCAGCAGCGTAGGAGGACAGGGGTCCTACGAGCAGTACTTC,CASSVGGQGSYEQYF
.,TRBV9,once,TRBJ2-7,TGTGCCAGCAGCGTAGCACAGAACTCCTACGAGCAGTACTTC,CASSVAQNSYEQYF
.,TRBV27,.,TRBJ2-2,TGTGCCAGCAGTCCATCCGGGTCCCTCAGTGGGGAGCTGTTTTTT,CASSPSGSLSGELFF
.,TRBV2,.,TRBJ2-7,TGTGCCCGCAGCGGAGGTGCTAGAATCTACGAGCAGTACTTC,CARSGGARIYEQYF
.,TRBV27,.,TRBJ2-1,TGTGCCAGCAGCCCCCTAGTTGGGGGCGGGTACAATGAGCAGTTCTTC,CASSPLVGGGYNEQFF
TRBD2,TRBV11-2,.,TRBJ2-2,TGTGCCATCTGGACTAGCGGACTCACCGGGGAGCTGTTTTTT,CAIWTSGLTGELFF
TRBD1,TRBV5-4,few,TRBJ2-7,TGTGCCAGCAGCGGACAGGGAGTCTACGAGCAGTACTTC,CASSGQGVYEQYF
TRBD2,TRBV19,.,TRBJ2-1,TGTGCCAGTAGTATTCCCTTGAGACTAGCGGGAGGGTTCAATGAGCAGTTCTTC,CASSIPLRLAGGFNEQFF
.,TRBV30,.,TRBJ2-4,TGTGCCTGGAGTGGCGGGGCGAACATTCAGTACTTC,CAWSGGANIQYF